This T cell receptor beta chain was recorded in a study of cytomegalovirus exposure and HLA in healthy donors. Both 60 Vbeta primers and 13 Jbeta primers went into the PCR. The data were produced by immunoSEQ multiplex PCR, yet TCRdb's version contains in-frame clones alone and is incomplete. The sample has around 210,000 clones, about 88% seen once. Concerning this clone: Its specificity is not known.

CDR1 and CDR2 from the germline V gene are MNHEY and SVGAGI. This CDR3 contains 15 residues. The V segment lost 6 bases and the J segment 4 bases; nucleotides outside the gene matches: 10. Study-wide points: TCR beta V segments were, for the most part, productive about 87% or about 30% of the time in an earlier analysis.

The chain couples TRBV6-5 to TRBJ1-1; TRBD1 aligns across 8 bases. What was sequenced was PBMCs. The sequence derives from a girl aged 2-9 years in good health and CMV-seronegative. The CDR3 loop reads CASSRPRTGSTEAFF. CDR3 sequence (DNA): TGTGCCAGCAGCAGACCCCGGACAGGGAGCACTGAAGCTTTCTTT.